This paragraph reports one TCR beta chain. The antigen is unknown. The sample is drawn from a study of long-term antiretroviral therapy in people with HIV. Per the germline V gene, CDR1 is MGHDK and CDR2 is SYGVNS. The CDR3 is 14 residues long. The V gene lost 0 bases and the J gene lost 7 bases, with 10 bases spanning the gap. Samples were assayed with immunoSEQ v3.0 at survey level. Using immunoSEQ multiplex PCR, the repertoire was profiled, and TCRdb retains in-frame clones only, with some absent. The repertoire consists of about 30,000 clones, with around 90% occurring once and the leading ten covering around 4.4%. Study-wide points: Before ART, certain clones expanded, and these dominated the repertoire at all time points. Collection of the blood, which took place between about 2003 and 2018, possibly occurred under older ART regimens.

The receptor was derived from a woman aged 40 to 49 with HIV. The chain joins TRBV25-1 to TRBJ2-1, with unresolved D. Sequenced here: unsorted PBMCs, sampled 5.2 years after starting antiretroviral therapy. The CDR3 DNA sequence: TGTGCCAGCAGTGAATATAAGCGTCAAAATGAGCAGTTCTTC. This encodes CASSEYKRQNEQFF.